A single T cell receptor (beta chain) is shown here with its context. Its specificity is not known. Each donor was a healthy Caucasian. This record belongs to a study of identical twins. Overall study findings and caveats: Low generation-probability sequences were in excess among twin-shared out-of-frame alpha sequences. Fewer insertions marked abundant cord blood beta clonotypes; young adult naive trended weakly, memory not at all. Excess sharing by twins proved weaker in beta out-of-frame sequences.

TCRdb processed the 5' RACE reads anew with MiXCR; each CDR3 protein has one entry. The table records some 1,600,000 distinct CDR3 sequences, 32% of them present only once. The receptor was derived from a newborn girl in good health. Sequencing was carried out using cord blood.

Here the CDR3 DNA reads TGTGCCAGCAGGCTAGCGGGGGGGACCACAGATACGCAGTATTTT. Its translation is CASRLAGGTTDTQYF. This chain connects TRBV27 to TRBJ2-3; 12 bases fit TRBD2. Trimming removed 6 bases from V and 2 bases from J; junction bases left unmatched: 3. The CDR3 covers 15 residues. The germline gives CDR1 MNHEY, CDR2 SMNVEV (reference sequence).